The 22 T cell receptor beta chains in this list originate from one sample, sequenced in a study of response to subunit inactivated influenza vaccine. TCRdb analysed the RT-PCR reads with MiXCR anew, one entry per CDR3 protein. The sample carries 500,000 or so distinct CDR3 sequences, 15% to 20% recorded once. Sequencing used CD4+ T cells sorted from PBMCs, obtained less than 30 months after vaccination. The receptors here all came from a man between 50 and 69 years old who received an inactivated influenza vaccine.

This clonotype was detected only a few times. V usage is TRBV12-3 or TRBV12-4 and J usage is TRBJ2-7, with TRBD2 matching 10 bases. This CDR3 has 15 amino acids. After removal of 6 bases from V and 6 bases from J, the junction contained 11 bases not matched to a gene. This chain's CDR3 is CASRDNPSGSAEQYF. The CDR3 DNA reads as TGTGCCAGCAGGGACAACCCTAGCGGGAGCGCCGAGCAGTACTTC.

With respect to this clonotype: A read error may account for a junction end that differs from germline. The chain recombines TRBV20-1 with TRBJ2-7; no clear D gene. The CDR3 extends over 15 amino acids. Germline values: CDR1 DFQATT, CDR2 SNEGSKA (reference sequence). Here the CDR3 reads CSARDPRPQAYKQYF. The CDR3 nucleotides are TGCAGTGCTAGAGATCCAAGGCCCCAGGCCTACAAGCAGTACTTC.

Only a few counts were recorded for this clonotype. The CDR3 nucleotides read TGCAGTGCTAGTACAGCGGGAGGGGCTTCCTACGAGCAGTACTTC. Encoded protein: CSASTAGGASYEQYF. The chain combines TRBV20-1 with TRBJ2-7, with 10 bases that match TRBD2. The length of the CDR3 is 15 residues. V lost 3 bases to trimming and J lost 1 base; unmatched junction nucleotides: 6. The germline CDR1 and CDR2 sequences are DFQATT and SNEGSKA (reference sequence).

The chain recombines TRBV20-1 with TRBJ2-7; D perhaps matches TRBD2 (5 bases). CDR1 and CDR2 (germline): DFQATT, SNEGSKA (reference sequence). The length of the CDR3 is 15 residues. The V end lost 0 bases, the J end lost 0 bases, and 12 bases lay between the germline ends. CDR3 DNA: TGCAGTGCTAGAGATCCCCGGGGATACTCCTACGAGCAGTACTTC. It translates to CSARDPRGYSYEQYF.

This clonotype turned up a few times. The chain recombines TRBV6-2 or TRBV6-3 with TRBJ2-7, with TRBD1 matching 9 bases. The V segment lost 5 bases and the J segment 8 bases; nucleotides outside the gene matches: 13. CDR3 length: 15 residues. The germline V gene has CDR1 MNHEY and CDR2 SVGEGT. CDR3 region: CASSSGPGQGRQQYF. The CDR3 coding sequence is TGTGCCAGCAGTAGCGGCCCGGGACAGGGACGTCAGCAGTACTTC.

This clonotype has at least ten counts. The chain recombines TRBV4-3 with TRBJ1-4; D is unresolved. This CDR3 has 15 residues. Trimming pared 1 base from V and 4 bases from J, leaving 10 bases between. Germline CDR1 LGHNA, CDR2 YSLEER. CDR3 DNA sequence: TGCGCCAGCAGCCAAGGGTTGGCAGTTAATGAAAAACTGTTTTTT. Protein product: CASSQGLAVNEKLFF.

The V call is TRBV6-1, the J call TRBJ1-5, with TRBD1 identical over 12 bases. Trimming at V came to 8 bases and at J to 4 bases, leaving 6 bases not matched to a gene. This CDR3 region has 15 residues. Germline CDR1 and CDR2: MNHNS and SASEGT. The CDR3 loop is CASWPGQGANQPQHF. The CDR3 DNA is TGTGCCAGCTGGCCGGGACAGGGGGCGAATCAGCCCCAGCATTTT.

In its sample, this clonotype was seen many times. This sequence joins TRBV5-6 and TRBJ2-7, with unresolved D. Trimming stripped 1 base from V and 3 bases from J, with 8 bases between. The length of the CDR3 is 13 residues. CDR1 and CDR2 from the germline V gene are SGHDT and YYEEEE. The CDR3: CASSLSSGYEQYF. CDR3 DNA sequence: TGTGCCAGCAGCTTGTCTTCAGGCTACGAGCAGTACTTC. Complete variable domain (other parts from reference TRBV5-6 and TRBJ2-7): DAGVTQSPTHLIKTRGQQVTLRCSPKSGHDTVSWYQQALGQGPQFIFQYYEEEERQRGNFPDRFSGHQFPNYSSELNVNALLLGDSALYLCASSLSSGYEQYFGPGTRLTVT.

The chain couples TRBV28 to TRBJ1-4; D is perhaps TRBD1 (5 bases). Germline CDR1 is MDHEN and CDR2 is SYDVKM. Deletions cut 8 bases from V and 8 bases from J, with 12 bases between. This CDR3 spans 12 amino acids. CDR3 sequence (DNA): TGTGCCAGCCTGACGGGGGAAGAAAAACTGTTTTTT. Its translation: CASLTGEEKLFF.

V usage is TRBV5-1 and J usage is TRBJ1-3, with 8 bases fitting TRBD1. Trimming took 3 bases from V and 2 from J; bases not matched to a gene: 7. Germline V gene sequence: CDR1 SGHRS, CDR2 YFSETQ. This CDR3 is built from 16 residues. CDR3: CASSWGTGGTGNTIYF. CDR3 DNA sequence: TGCGCCAGCAGCTGGGGGACAGGTGGGACTGGAAACACCATATATTTT.

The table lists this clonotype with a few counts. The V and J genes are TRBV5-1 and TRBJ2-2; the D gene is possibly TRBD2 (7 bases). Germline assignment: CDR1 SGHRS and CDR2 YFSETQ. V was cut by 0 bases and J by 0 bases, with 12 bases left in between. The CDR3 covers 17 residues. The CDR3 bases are TGCGCCAGCAGCTTGGTTGGCGGGGGCGCGAACACCGGGGAGCTGTTTTTT. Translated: CASSLVGGGANTGELFF.

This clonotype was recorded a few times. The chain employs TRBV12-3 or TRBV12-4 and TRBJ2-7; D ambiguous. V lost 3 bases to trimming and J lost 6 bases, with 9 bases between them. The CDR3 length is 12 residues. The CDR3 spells CASSFRPREQYF. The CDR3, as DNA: TGTGCCAGCAGTTTCCGGCCCCGCGAGCAGTACTTC.

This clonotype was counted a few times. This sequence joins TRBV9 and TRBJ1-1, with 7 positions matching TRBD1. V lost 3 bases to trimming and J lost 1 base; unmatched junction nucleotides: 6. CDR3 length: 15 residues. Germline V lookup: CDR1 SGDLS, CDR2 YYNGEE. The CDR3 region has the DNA TGTGCCAGCAGCGCCAGGGGACAGCCGAACACTGAAGCTTTCTTT. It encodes CASSARGQPNTEAFF.

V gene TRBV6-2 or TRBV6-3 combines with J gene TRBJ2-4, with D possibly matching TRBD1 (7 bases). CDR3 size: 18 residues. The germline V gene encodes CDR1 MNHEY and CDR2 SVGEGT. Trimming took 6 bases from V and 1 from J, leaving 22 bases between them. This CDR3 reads CASRARQGGGTAKNIQYF. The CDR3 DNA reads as TGTGCCAGCAGGGCCCGACAGGGAGGAGGAACGGCCAAAAACATTCAGTACTTC.

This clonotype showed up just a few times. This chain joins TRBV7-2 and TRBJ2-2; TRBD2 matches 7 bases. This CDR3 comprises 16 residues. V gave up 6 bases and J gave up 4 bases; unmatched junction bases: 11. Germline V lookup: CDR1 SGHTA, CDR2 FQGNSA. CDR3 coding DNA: TGTGCCAGCAGGAGCGGGGAGGGAAGATTCACCGGGGAGCTGTTTTTT. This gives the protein CASRSGEGRFTGELFF.

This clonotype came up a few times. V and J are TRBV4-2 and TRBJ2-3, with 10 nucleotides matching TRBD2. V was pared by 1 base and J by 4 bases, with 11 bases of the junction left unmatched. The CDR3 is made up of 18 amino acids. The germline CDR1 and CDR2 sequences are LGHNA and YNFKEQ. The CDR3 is CASSQGGSGRAFADTQYF. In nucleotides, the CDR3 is TGTGCCAGCAGCCAAGGTGGGAGCGGGAGGGCCTTTGCAGATACGCAGTATTTT.

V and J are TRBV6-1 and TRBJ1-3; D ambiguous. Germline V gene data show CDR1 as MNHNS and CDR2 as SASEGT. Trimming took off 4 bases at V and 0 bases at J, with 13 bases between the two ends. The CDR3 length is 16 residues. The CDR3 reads CASSARAFLSGNTIYF. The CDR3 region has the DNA TGTGCCAGCAGTGCCAGAGCGTTTCTCTCTGGAAACACCATATATTTT.

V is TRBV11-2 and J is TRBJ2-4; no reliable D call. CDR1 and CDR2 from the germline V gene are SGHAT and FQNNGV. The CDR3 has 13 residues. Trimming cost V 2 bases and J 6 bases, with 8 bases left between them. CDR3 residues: CASSLPGPNIQYF. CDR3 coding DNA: TGTGCCAGCAGCTTACCCGGCCCAAACATTCAGTACTTC.

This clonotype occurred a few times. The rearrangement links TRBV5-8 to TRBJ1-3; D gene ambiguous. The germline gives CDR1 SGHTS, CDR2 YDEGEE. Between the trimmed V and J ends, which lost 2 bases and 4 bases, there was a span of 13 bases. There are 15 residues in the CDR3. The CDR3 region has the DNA TGTGCCAGCAGCTTCACGCCGGTGCGGGGAAACACCATATATTTT. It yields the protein CASSFTPVRGNTIYF.

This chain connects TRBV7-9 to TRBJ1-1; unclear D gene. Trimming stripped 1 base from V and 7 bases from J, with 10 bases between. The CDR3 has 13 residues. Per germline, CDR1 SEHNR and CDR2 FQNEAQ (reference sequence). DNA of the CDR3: TGTGCCAGCAGCTTAGACCAACGGAGTGAAGCTTTCTTT. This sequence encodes CASSLDQRSEAFF. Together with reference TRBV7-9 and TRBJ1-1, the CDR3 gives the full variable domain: DTGVSQNPRHKITKRGQNVTFRCDPISEHNRLYWYRQTLGQGPEFLTYFQNEAQLEKSRLLSDRFSAERPKGSFSTLEIQRTEQGDSAMYLCASSLDQRSEAFFGQGTRLTVV.

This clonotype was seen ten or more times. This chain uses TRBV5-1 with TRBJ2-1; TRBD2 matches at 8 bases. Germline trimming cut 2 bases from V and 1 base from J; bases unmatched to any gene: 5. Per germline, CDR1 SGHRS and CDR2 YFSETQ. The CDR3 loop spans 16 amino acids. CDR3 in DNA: TGCGCCAGCAGCTTACGACGGGGGGGTTCCTACAATGAGCAGTTCTTC. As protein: CASSLRRGGSYNEQFF. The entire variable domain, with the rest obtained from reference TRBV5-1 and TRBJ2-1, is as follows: KAGVTQTPRYLIKTRGQQVTLSCSPISGHRSVSWYQQTPGQGLQFLFEYFSETQRNKGNFPGRFSGRQFSNSRSEMNVSTLELGDSALYLCASSLRRGGSYNEQFFGPGTRLTVL.

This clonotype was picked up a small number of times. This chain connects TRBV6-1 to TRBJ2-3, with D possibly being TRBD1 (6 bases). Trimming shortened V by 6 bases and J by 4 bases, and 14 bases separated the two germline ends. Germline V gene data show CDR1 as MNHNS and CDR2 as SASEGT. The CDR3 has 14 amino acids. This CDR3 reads CASSNRDTADTQYF. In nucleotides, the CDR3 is TGTGCCAGCAGCAACAGGGACACCGCAGATACGCAGTATTTT.